This T cell receptor (beta chain) was sequenced during a study of T cell responses to AZD1222 COVID-19 vaccine. Study results and limitations: White British people made up most donors, females outnumbered males, and clonal diversity was possibly underestimated. Baseline antibody screening turned up just 6 or 7 seropositive AZD1222 recipients. Dominant at 160-218 and 743-854, vaccine-associated CD4 TCRs also spanned spike.

The table came from immunoSEQ multiplex PCR; TCRdb's copy has only in-frame clones and leaves some out. The sample contains about 120,000 clones, roughly 92% of which appear only once. Pooling of second doses given at about 4 or about 12 weeks was done. The CDR3 is 13 amino acids. V dropped 6 bases and J dropped 5 bases, with 8 bases sitting between them. Germline assignment: CDR1 SNHLY and CDR2 FYNNEI. Notes on this clone: Antigen unknown.

The origin of this receptor is an adult who received the AZD1222 COVID-19 vaccine. The V call is TRBV2, the J call TRBJ1-6; a possible D gene is TRBD1 (6 bases). Sequenced material: peripheral blood, taken 28 days after the second AZD1222 dose. The CDR3 spells CASSRDNNSPLHF. DNA for the CDR3: TGTGCCAGCAGCCGGGACAATAATTCACCCCTCCACTTT.